The clone carrying this T cell receptor (beta chain) occurred many times. The antigen is not known. The sample originates from a study of Graves' ophthalmopathy and Graves' hyperthyroidism. General study points: As the model predicted ophthalmopathy progression, it achieved a sensitivity of 70% to 71% and a specificity of 72% to 80%.

Researchers turned away patients with other autoimmune diseases, uncontrolled infections, pregnancy or lactation. Orbital computed tomography, thyroid ultrasound, TRAb, serum thyroxine and clinical symptoms formed the basis of diagnosis. A volume of around 10 ml of fresh peripheral blood supplied the PBMCs. The CDR3 consists of 14 residues. V lost 6 bases to trimming and J lost 4 bases, with 15 bases between them. Amplification from RNA transcripts yielded the TCR beta CDR3 regions. An opening RT-PCR round employed HTBI primers and preceded a second-round multiplex PCR. In TCRdb, the multiplex PCR reads were re-called with MiXCR into one record per CDR3 protein. In the table there are nearly 400,000 distinct CDR3 sequences, approximately 20% of which are singletons.

This chain links TRBV12-3 or TRBV12-4 with TRBJ1-1, with D tentatively TRBD1 (5 bases). The clonotype comes from a woman aged 18-35 years with Graves' ophthalmopathy. Sequencing was performed on peripheral blood. The CDR3 nucleotides read TGTGCCAGCAGCCCACTTAATAGGGGCACTGAAGCTTTCTTT. Amino acids: CASSPLNRGTEAFF.